The 29 T cell receptor beta chains given below trace back to one sample, sequenced in a study of blood T cells in healthy people across ages. A sample-barcoded 5' primer and a J-beta primer mix were used in a second PCR of about 6 to 11 cycles. Using its own MiXCR run on the 5' RACE reads, TCRdb lists one record per CDR3 protein. The sample includes 980,000 or so distinct CDR3 sequences, about 48% seen only once; the top ten take 13%. Sequencing used blood. These receptors were collected from a man aged 25-45 years in good health.

Only one count was recorded for this clonotype. The V call is TRBV20-1, the J call TRBJ2-5, with TRBD2 matching 8 bases. The last part of the DNA fits TRBJ2-7 better; the J call may be wrong. From germline, CDR1 is DFQATT and CDR2 SNEGSKA (reference sequence). CDR3 length: 15 residues. The CDR3 here is CSAFTPSGAGDEQYF. The CDR3 DNA follows: TGCAGTGCTTTCACCCCTTCGGGAGCGGGAGACGAGCAGTACTTC.

The table lists this clonotype with a few counts. The rearrangement links TRBV7-9 to TRBJ2-3; unclear D gene. V shed 1 base and J shed 2 bases, with 10 bases lying between them. CDR1 is SEHNR, CDR2 FQNEAQ, per germline (reference sequence). This CDR3 is 15 amino acids long. CDR3 sequence reads: CASSLVVGLTDTQYF. DNA of the CDR3: TGTGCCAGCAGCTTAGTCGTAGGGCTCACAGATACGCAGTATTTT.

The chain joins TRBV5-1 to TRBJ2-3; TRBD1 matches at 11 bases. Trimming at V came to 4 bases and at J to 5 bases, leaving 6 bases not matched to a gene. The CDR3 totals 15 residues. The germline V gene encodes CDR1 SGHRS and CDR2 YFSETQ. The CDR3, as DNA: TGCGCCAGCAGCATAGGACAGGGGGCGGGAGATACGCAGTATTTT. This translates into CASSIGQGAGDTQYF.

The chain employs TRBV28 and TRBJ1-4; 7 positions match TRBD1. Trimming removed 5 bases from V and 0 bases from J; junction bases left unmatched: 9. The CDR3 extends over 17 amino acids. The V gene's germline CDR1 is MDHEN and CDR2 SYDVKM. CDR3 sequence: CASSAPQGGPTNEKLFF. In nucleotides, the CDR3 is TGTGCCAGCAGTGCTCCTCAGGGGGGCCCAACTAATGAAAAACTGTTTTTT.

The J gene is TRBJ2-7, the V gene TRBV29-1; 8 bases fit TRBD1. V lost 6 bases and J lost 4; bases outside the gene matches: 5. Germline assignment: CDR1 SQVTM and CDR2 ANQGSEA. The CDR3 runs 12 residues. CDR3: CSVGQDGYEQYF. The CDR3 nucleotides read TGCAGCGTGGGACAGGACGGGTACGAGCAGTACTTC.

J is TRBJ2-5 and V is TRBV20-1; D might be TRBD2 (6 bases). This CDR3 is built from 13 residues. The germline V gene encodes CDR1 DFQATT and CDR2 SNEGSKA (reference sequence). Trimming cost V 6 bases and J 3 bases, with 14 bases left between them. The CDR3 reads CSAPPGGKETQYF. CDR3 bases: TGCAGTGCCCCCCCGGGCGGGAAAGAGACCCAGTACTTC.

The rearrangement uses TRBV10-3 and TRBJ2-2, with TRBD1 identical over 8 bases. The trim removed 6 bases at V and 1 base at J, leaving 4 bases unmatched. CDR3 length: 15 amino acids. Germline CDR1 reads ENHRY; CDR2 reads SYGVKD. DNA of the CDR3: TGTGCCATCAGGACCGGGACAGGGAACACCGGGGAGCTGTTTTTT. It yields the protein CAIRTGTGNTGELFF.

The J gene is TRBJ2-3, the V gene TRBV6-5; 10 nucleotides align to TRBD2. Germline values: CDR1 MNHEY, CDR2 SVGAGI. The CDR3 loop spans 17 amino acids. Losses at the gene ends were 2 bases for V and 0 bases for J; bases not matched to a gene: 5. CDR3 amino acids: CASSYRGTSVSTDTQYF. In DNA, the CDR3 is TGTGCCAGCAGTTACCGCGGGACTAGCGTAAGCACAGATACGCAGTATTTT.

This clonotype was counted between two and nine times. The chain employs TRBV5-1 and TRBJ1-1; D unclear. This CDR3 region has 13 residues. V was cut by 3 bases and J by 5 bases, with 11 bases left in between. CDR1 and CDR2 from the germline V gene are SGHRS and YFSETQ. The DNA of the CDR3 is TGCGCCAGCAGCTCCACATCGGGGACTGAAGCTTTCTTT. Translation: CASSSTSGTEAFF. The full variable domain, with the rest looked up from reference TRBV5-1 and TRBJ1-1, is KAGVTQTPRYLIKTRGQQVTLSCSPISGHRSVSWYQQTPGQGLQFLFEYFSETQRNKGNFPGRFSGRQFSNSRSEMNVSTLELGDSALYLCASSSTSGTEAFFGQGTRLTVV.

The chain joins TRBV5-1 to TRBJ2-3; 7 positions agree with TRBD2. V dropped 0 bases and J dropped 4; count of bases not matched to a gene: 8. Germline V gene lookup returns CDR1 SGHRS and CDR2 YFSETQ. The CDR3 has 16 residues. The DNA for the CDR3 is TGCGCCAGCAGCTTGGCGGGGGGTACAAGACCAGATACGCAGTATTTT. It translates to CASSLAGGTRPDTQYF.

About this clonotype itself: This may stem from a read error, because a much larger clone lies one nucleotide away. The chain combines TRBV7-2 with TRBJ2-3; TRBD1 might be the D (5 bases). The germline gives CDR1 SGHTA, CDR2 FQGNSA. This CDR3 is built from 14 residues. CDR3: CACSSARPQGTQYF. The CDR3 DNA is TGTGCCTGCAGCTCCGCGCGGCCCCAGGGCACGCAGTATTTT.

A note on this clonotype: A much larger clone is a single base away; this may be a read error. This chain joins TRBV29-1 and TRBJ1-2, with TRBD1 matching over 12 bases. With V trimmed by 6 bases and J by 8 bases, 13 bases remained unmatched. CDR1 SQVTM and CDR2 ANQGSEA come from the germline V gene. The CDR3 is made up of 15 amino acids. The CDR3 reads CSVEKLGQGAGGYTF. The CDR3 DNA reads TGCAGCGTCGAGAAACTGGGACAGGGGGCCGGCGGCTACACCTTC.

The chain joins TRBV6-6 to TRBJ2-3, with D unclear. V gave up 6 bases and J gave up 4 bases, with 8 bases separating them. Germline V gives CDR1 MNHNY, CDR2 SVGAGI (reference sequence). The CDR3 runs 12 residues. The CDR3 sequence: CASRPRPDTQYF. The CDR3 coding sequence is TGTGCCAGCAGACCCCGACCAGATACGCAGTATTTT.

About this clonotype: A much bigger clone sits one base away, suggesting this may be a read error. The rearrangement links TRBV29-1 to TRBJ1-2, with 8 bases lining up with TRBD1. The CDR3 extends over 12 amino acids. The V gene end was trimmed by 2 bases and the J gene end by 7 bases; junction bases not matched to a gene: 3. Germline V gene lookup returns CDR1 SQVTM and CDR2 ANQGSEA. CDR3 protein: CSVERTGLGYTF. The CDR3, as DNA: TGCAGCGTTGAACGGACAGGGCTTGGCTACACCTTC.

The chain employs TRBV12-3 or TRBV12-4 and TRBJ1-1, with D possibly TRBD1 on 5 matching bases. V was cut by 1 base and J by 11 bases, with 14 bases left in between. The CDR3 is made up of 13 amino acids. CDR3 sequence reads: CASSLVERTKAFF. For the CDR3, the DNA is TGTGCCAGCAGTTTAGTAGAAAGGACAAAGGCTTTCTTT.

The chain couples TRBV24-1 to TRBJ2-5; D is ambiguous. The J call may be incorrect, as the DNA end agrees better with TRBJ2-7. The CDR3 sequence is 14 residues long. Germline-derived CDR1 and CDR2 are KGHDR and SFDVKD. The CDR3 spells CATSDFKDSYEQYF. The DNA of the CDR3 is TGTGCCACCAGTGATTTTAAGGACTCCTACGAGCAGTACTTC.

The chain combines TRBV15 with TRBJ2-1; 11 bases match TRBD1. Trimming took 5 bases from V and 7 from J; bases not matched to a gene: 7. The CDR3 extends over 15 amino acids. Germline V gene data show CDR1 as LNHNV and CDR2 as YYDKDF (reference sequence). The CDR3 protein is CATSGGQGEANEQFF. CDR3 DNA: TGTGCCACCAGCGGGGGACAGGGGGAGGCAAATGAGCAGTTCTTC.

This clonotype came up a few times. The chain is built from TRBV12-3 or TRBV12-4 and TRBJ2-1; 10 positions match TRBD2. This CDR3 has 17 amino acids. V shed 2 bases, J shed 6 bases, and the junction held 10 bases outside the gene matches. The CDR3 region has the DNA TGTGCCAGCAGTTTAAGAGAGGGGCTAGCGGGGGTCAATGAGCAGTTCTTC. Translation: CASSLREGLAGVNEQFF.

This rearrangement joins TRBV7-2 to TRBJ2-1; weak D call: TRBD2 (7 bases). Trimming pared 1 base from V and 7 bases from J, leaving 14 bases between. From germline, CDR1 is SGHTA and CDR2 FQGNSA. The CDR3 sequence is 15 residues long. CDR3 region: CASSLGTGGPNEQFF. The CDR3 nucleotides are TGTGCCAGCAGCTTAGGTACGGGGGGCCCGAATGAGCAGTTCTTC.

In this sample, this clonotype turned up a few times. This chain connects TRBV4-2 to TRBJ2-7; D remains unclear. The CDR3 has 12 amino acids. V lost 0 bases, J lost 6 bases, and 6 bases lay in between. Germline lookup yields CDR1 LGHNA and CDR2 YNFKEQ. CDR3 in amino acids: CASSQDSREQYF. Here the CDR3 DNA reads TGTGCCAGCAGCCAAGATTCTCGCGAGCAGTACTTC.

This clonotype turned up a few times. The chain employs TRBV5-5 and TRBJ2-1; D gene unclear. Germline CDR1 and CDR2: SGHKS and YYEKEE (reference sequence). The CDR3 totals 15 residues. Deletions cut 2 bases from V and 6 bases from J, with 15 bases between. This CDR3 reads CASSFRGDPINEQFF. The CDR3 DNA reads as TGTGCCAGCAGCTTTCGCGGCGATCCGATCAATGAGCAGTTCTTC.

The J gene is TRBJ2-5, the V gene TRBV20-1; 8 bases line up with TRBD2. There are 16 residues in the CDR3. The V gene's germline CDR1 is DFQATT and CDR2 SNEGSKA (reference sequence). Trimming took 3 bases from V and 2 from J; bases not matched to a gene: 11. The CDR3 loop is CSARSHRGGLQETQYF. The CDR3 DNA follows: TGCAGTGCTAGGTCCCACCGGGGGGGCCTACAAGAGACCCAGTACTTC.

This clonotype has only one observation. The J gene is TRBJ2-3, the V gene TRBV2, with D uncertain. CDR1 SNHLY and CDR2 FYNNEI come from the germline V gene. V lost 6 bases to trimming and J lost 0 bases, with 13 bases between them. The CDR3 spans 15 residues. The CDR3 bases are TGTGCCAGCAGCGACGTAGCCGTGAGCACAGATACGCAGTATTTT. Protein product: CASSDVAVSTDTQYF.

This clonotype was picked up one time. The V call is TRBV7-3, the J call TRBJ2-3, with 8 bases identical to TRBD1. Trimming cost V 4 bases and J 6 bases; bases outside gene matches: 9. The CDR3 covers 15 residues. CDR1 is SGHTA and CDR2 is FQGTGA in the germline V gene. The CDR3 here is CASSSRTGRYDTQYF. CDR3 in DNA: TGTGCCAGCAGCTCCCGGACAGGGAGATACGATACGCAGTATTTT.

V usage is TRBV5-1 and J usage is TRBJ1-2; D remains ambiguous. Germline V gene data show CDR1 as SGHRS and CDR2 as YFSETQ. The CDR3 length is 14 residues. Trimming left V 1 base short and J 8 bases short, with 15 bases between. The CDR3, as DNA: TGCGCCAGCAGCTTGTTATCCGAGGATCGCGGCTACACCTTC. This encodes CASSLLSEDRGYTF.

The CDR3 reads CATCPGAVKEKLFF. The CDR3 DNA follows: TGTGCCACTTGCCCAGGGGCAGTTAAGGAAAAACTGTTTTTT. V gene TRBV2 combines with J gene TRBJ1-4, with D perhaps matching TRBD1 (6 bases). The CDR3 totals 14 residues. In germline, CDR1 is SNHLY, CDR2 FYNNEI. Trimming took 10 bases from V and 8 from J, leaving 20 bases between them.

The V gene is TRBV29-1, the J gene TRBJ1-5, with no clear D. This CDR3 region has 13 residues. Germline V CDR1 and CDR2: SQVTM, ANQGSEA. Trimming took 4 bases from V and 2 from J, leaving 9 bases between them. CDR3 loop: CSVGGEGNQPQHF. In nucleotides, the CDR3 is TGCAGCGTTGGCGGGGAAGGCAATCAGCCCCAGCATTTT.

V and J are TRBV5-1 and TRBJ1-1; 9 nucleotides align to TRBD1. The J segment lost 4 bases and the V segment lost 4 bases, leaving 5 bases of the junction unmatched. CDR3 length equals 14 residues. Germline V gene sequence: CDR1 SGHRS, CDR2 YFSETQ. This CDR3 reads CASSEGQGSTEAFF. CDR3 nucleotide sequence: TGCGCCAGCAGCGAGGGACAGGGAAGCACTGAAGCTTTCTTT. The entire variable domain, with the rest obtained from reference TRBV5-1 and TRBJ1-1, is as follows: KAGVTQTPRYLIKTRGQQVTLSCSPISGHRSVSWYQQTPGQGLQFLFEYFSETQRNKGNFPGRFSGRQFSNSRSEMNVSTLELGDSALYLCASSEGQGSTEAFFGQGTRLTVV.

The chain combines TRBV27 with TRBJ2-3; TRBD2 matches at 8 bases. The germline V gene has CDR1 MNHEY and CDR2 SMNVEV (reference sequence). Losses at the gene ends were 1 base for V and 10 bases for J; bases not matched to a gene: 1. The CDR3 is made up of 12 amino acids. CDR3 in amino acids: CASSLYGGAQYF. The DNA for the CDR3 is TGTGCCAGCAGTTTATACGGGGGGGCGCAGTATTTT.